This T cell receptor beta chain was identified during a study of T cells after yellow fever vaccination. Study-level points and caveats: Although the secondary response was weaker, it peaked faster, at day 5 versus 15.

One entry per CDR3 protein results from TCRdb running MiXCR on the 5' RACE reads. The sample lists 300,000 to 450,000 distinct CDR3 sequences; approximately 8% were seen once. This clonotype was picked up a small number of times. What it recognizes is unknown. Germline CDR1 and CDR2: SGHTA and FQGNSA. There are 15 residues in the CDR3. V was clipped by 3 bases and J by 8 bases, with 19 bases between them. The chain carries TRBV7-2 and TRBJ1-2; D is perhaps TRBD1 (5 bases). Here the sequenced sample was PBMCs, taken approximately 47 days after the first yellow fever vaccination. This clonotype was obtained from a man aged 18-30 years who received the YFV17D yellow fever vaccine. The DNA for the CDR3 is TGTGCCAGCAGCTTGAGGGGTCCTCTGAAGGCGGGCTACACCTTC. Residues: CASSLRGPLKAGYTF.